A selection of T cell receptor beta chains follows, all from one sample in a study of blood T cell repertoires in COVID-19. Assay used: immunoSEQ multiplex PCR; TCRdb lists only in-frame clones, some missing. The sample includes about 56,000 clones, 88% of them seen just once. The sample taken for sequencing was peripheral blood. The receptors were gathered from a man between 45 and 60 years old with active COVID-19. Each CDR3 is given with its conserved first and last residue. D genes are given only for firm matches. Size values are once, few and many counts, or a class for expanded clones, and some rows have none.

clone size	D gene	J gene	CDR3 length	V gene	CDR3 DNA	CDR3 protein
.	TRBD1	TRBJ1-5	14	TRBV29-1	TGCAGCGTTGCCCCTGGACAGGGGAACCAGCCCCAGCATTTT	CSVAPGQGNQPQHF
.	TRBD2	TRBJ2-7	14	TRBV5-1	TGCGCCAGCAGCTTTGCGGGGGGGCGGGACGAGCAGTACTTC	CASSFAGGRDEQYF
once	.	TRBJ1-1	12	TRBV6-5	TGTGCCAGCTCCAGACAGCGCCTTGAAGCTTTCTTT	CASSRQRLEAFF
.	.	TRBJ2-5	12	TRBV30	TGTGCCTGGAGTCCCCTGGGCGAGACCCAGTACTTC	CAWSPLGETQYF
.	TRBD1	TRBJ1-4	13	TRBV6-5	TGTGCCAGCAGGCGAAACCTCCGGGACAGGCTGTTTTTT	CASRRNLRDRLFF
.	.	TRBJ1-6	16	TRBV30	TGTGCCTGGAGAAGGGGAGGGCAGGGGAAGAATTCACCCCTCCACTTT	CAWRRGGQGKNSPLHF
.	TRBD2	TRBJ2-1	17	TRBV24-1	TGTGCCACCAGTGACCGTAGCGGGGGGACCTCCTACAATGAGCAGTTCTTC	CATSDRSGGTSYNEQFF
.	.	TRBJ1-4	17	TRBV4-1	TGCGCCAGCAGATCAAGAAGGTCCGGGGGTGAAGGTGAAAAACTGTTTTTT	CASRSRRSGGEGEKLFF
.	TRBD1	TRBJ1-2	16	TRBV18	TGTGCCAGCTCACCTCGACAGGGGGCGATGGACTATGGCTACACCTTC	CASSPRQGAMDYGYTF
.	TRBD1	TRBJ2-4	14	TRBV6-6	TGTGCCAGCAGTTCAGGGACAGACGCCAACATTCAGTACTTC	CASSSGTDANIQYF
.	TRBD1	TRBJ2-5	15	TRBV2	TGTGCCAGCAGTGGAAGAGGGGGCCTTTCAGAGACCCAGTACTTC	CASSGRGGLSETQYF
.	TRBD2	TRBJ2-1	15	TRBV11-2	TGTGCCAGCAGCTCACTAGCGGGGGCCACAAATGAGCAGTTCTTC	CASSSLAGATNEQFF
.	TRBD2	TRBJ2-2	16	TRBV24-1	TGTGCCACCAGTGACTCTAGCGGGGGGAACACCGGGGAGCTGTTTTTT	CATSDSSGGNTGELFF
.	TRBD2	TRBJ2-1	16	TRBV19	TGTGCCAGTAGTACCCTTGGGGGGGGATCCTACAATGAGCAGTTCTTC	CASSTLGGGSYNEQFF
few	TRBD2	TRBJ2-3	18	TRBV7-4	TGTGCCAGCAGTCGCGAGGAACAGCGGGGGGCCCCCACAGATACGCAGTATTTT	CASSREEQRGAPTDTQYF
.	TRBD2	TRBJ2-3	16	TRBV10-3	TGTGCCATCAGCCAAAAAGCGGGGGAAAGCACAGATACGCAGTATTTT	CAISQKAGESTDTQYF
.	TRBD1	TRBJ1-4	17	TRBV19	TGTGCCAGTAGTATATCAGGGGGATATGCAACTAATGAAAAACTGTTTTTT	CASSISGGYATNEKLFF
.	TRBD1	TRBJ1-2	15	TRBV10-3	TGTGCCATCAGTGATTGGGACAGGGAAAGGAATGGCTACACCTTC	CAISDWDRERNGYTF
.	.	TRBJ1-5	17	TRBV6-7	TGTGCCAGCAGTTACTCGCGCCCGTCGGGGAGCAATCAGCCCCAGCATTTT	CASSYSRPSGSNQPQHF
.	TRBD1	TRBJ2-2	14	TRBV7-7	TGTGCTAGCAGTCGGACAGGAAGCACCGGGGAGCTGTTTTTT	CASSRTGSTGELFF
.	.	TRBJ1-2	13	TRBV12-3/TRBV12-4	TGTGCCAGTGGGCGGGGAATCCACTATGGCTACACCTTC	CASGRGIHYGYTF
.	.	TRBJ1-1	14	TRBV2	TGTGCCAGCAGTCCTGACAGCTTGAACACTGAAGCTTTCTTT	CASSPDSLNTEAFF
.	.	TRBJ2-3	15	TRBV5-1	TGCGCCAGCAGCTTGAGTTTCAGATGGTCGGATACGCAGTATTTT	CASSLSFRWSDTQYF
once	.	TRBJ1-6	12	TRBV27	TGTGCCAGCAGTTTTACAGCCTCACCCCTCCACTTT	CASSFTASPLHF
once	TRBD1	TRBJ1-1	16	TRBV5-4	TGTGCCAGCAGCTTGGTAGACAGGGGGTGGGACACTGAAGCTTTCTTT	CASSLVDRGWDTEAFF
once	.	TRBJ2-3	12	TRBV6-5	TGTGCCAGCAGTTTACAGGGCCTAGAGGAGTATTTT	CASSLQGLEEYF
medium-sized	TRBD2	TRBJ2-1	14	TRBV7-9	TGTGCCAGCAGCTGGACTAGCAAGGGGGGGGAGCAGTTCTTC	CASSWTSKGGEQFF
.	.	TRBJ2-7	14	TRBV3-1/TRBV3-2	TGTGCCAGCAGCCCCAACCCCACTCTCTACGAGCAGTACTTC	CASSPNPTLYEQYF
.	.	TRBJ2-3	14	TRBV5-1	TGCGCCAGCAGCCCCGGTCGGGGTCCGGATACGCAGTATTTT	CASSPGRGPDTQYF